The subject of this entry is one T cell receptor beta chain. This sample is drawn from a study of cytomegalovirus exposure and HLA in healthy donors. The germline V and J ends were trimmed by 5 bases and 9 bases, with 14 bases remaining between them. Germline CDR1 and CDR2: SNHLY and FYNNEI. CDR3 length: 14 residues. With 60 Vbeta and 13 Jbeta primers, the PCR was carried out. This table comes from immunoSEQ multiplex PCR, and its TCRdb copy is limited to in-frame clones, with some not included. This table holds about 120,000 clones, roughly 82% found once. The source of this sequence is a male donor in good health and CMV-seropositive. The material sequenced was PBMCs. The V and J genes are TRBV2 and TRBJ1-6; possible D gene TRBD1, 6 bases. The CDR3: CASSTDRTGSPLHF. CDR3 coding DNA: TGTGCCAGCAGTACGGACAGAACGGGTTCACCCCTCCACTTT.